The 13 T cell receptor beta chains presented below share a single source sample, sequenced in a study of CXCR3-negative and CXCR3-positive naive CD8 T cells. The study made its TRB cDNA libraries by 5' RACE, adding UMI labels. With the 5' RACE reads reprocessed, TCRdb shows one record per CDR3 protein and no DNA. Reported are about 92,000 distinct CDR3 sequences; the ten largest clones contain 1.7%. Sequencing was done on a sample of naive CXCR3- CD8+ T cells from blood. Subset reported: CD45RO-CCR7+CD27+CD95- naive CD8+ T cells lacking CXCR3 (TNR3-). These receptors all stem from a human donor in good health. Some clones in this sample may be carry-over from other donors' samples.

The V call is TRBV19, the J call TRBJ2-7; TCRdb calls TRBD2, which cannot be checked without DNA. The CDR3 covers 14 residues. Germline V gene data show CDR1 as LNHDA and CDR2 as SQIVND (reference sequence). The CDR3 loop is CASSLARASYEQYF. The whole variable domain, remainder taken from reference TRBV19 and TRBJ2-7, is DGGITQSPKYLFRKEGQNVTLSCEQNLNHDAMYWYRQDPGQGLRLIYYSQIVNDFQKGDIAEGYSVSREKKESFPLTVTSAQKNPTAFYLCASSLARASYEQYFGPGTRLTVT.

The CDR3 protein is CASSLGQINYGYTF. This chain links TRBV5-4 with TRBJ1-2; TCRdb returns TRBD1, unconfirmable since there is no DNA. Germline-derived CDR1 and CDR2 are SGHNT and YYREEE (reference sequence). The CDR3 is made up of 14 amino acids.

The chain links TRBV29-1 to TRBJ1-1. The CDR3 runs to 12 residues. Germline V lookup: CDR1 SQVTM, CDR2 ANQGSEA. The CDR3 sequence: CSVSKMNTEAFF.

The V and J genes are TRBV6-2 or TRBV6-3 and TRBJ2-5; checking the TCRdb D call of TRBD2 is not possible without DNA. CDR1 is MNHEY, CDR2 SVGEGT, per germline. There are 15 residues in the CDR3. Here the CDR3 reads CATHHGDYRQETQYF.

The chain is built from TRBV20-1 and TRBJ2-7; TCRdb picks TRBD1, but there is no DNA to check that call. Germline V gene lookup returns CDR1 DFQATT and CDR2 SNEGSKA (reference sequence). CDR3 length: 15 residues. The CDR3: CSARTKRTSVNEQYF.

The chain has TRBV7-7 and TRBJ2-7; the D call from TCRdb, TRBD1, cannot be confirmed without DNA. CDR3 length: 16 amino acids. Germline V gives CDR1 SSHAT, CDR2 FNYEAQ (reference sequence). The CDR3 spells CASSLAGRGQGRRQYF. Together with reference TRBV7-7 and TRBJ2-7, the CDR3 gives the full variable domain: GAGVSQSPRYKVTKRGQDVTLRCDPISSHATLYWYQQALGQGPEFLTYFNYEAQPDKSGLPSDRFSAERPEGSISTLTIQRTEQRDSAMYRCASSLAGRGQGRRQYFGPGTRLTVT.

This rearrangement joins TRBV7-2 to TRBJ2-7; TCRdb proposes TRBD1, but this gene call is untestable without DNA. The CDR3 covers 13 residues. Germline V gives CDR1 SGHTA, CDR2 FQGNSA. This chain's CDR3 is CASSLGVLAEQYF.

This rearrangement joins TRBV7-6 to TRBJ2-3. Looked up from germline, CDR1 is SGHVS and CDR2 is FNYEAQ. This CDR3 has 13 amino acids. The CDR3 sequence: CASSLQAADTQYF.

The CDR3 reads CASSLAGTHEQFF. This rearrangement joins TRBV7-9 to TRBJ2-1; with no DNA, the TCRdb D assignment of TRBD1 cannot be verified. The CDR3 sequence is 13 residues long. Per the germline V gene, CDR1 is SEHNR and CDR2 is FQNEAQ (reference sequence).

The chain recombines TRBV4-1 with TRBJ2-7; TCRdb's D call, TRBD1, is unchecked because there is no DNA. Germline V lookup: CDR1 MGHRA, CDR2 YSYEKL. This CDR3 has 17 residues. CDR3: CASSQEPTGTGGNEQYF.

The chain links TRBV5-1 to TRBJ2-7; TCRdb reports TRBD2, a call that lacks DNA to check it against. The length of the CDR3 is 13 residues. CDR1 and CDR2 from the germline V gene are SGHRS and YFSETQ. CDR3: CASSPEAPREQYF.

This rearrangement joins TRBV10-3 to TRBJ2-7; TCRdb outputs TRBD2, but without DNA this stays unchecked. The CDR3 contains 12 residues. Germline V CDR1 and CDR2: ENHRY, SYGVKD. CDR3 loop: CAVLSGSGEQYF.

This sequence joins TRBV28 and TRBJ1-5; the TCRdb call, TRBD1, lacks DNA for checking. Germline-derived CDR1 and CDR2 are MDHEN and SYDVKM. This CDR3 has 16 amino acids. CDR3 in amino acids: CASSPTRDKINQPQHF.